Detailed here is one T cell receptor (beta chain). The data were obtained in a study of beta chain features in type 1 diabetes. Sequencing targeted expressed TCRB transcripts, as all isolated RNA had been reverse transcribed. Libraries were prepared by immunoSEQ multiplex PCR; TCRdb keeps only in-frame clonotypes and omits some of them. The sample shows some 140,000 clones, about a tenth of them seen only once. Sequencing was done on a sample of central memory CD4+ T cells from blood. This receptor was obtained from a man between 18 and 35 years old in good health.

The CDR3 DNA reads TGTGCCAGCAGTTTGAACATCAATTCACCCCTCCACTTT. Residues: CASSLNINSPLHF. V and J are TRBV27 and TRBJ1-6; D is unclear. The CDR3 sequence is 13 residues long. From germline, CDR1 is MNHEY and CDR2 SMNVEV (reference sequence). The V end was cut by 3 bases, the J end by 7 bases, with 7 bases between.